This T cell receptor (beta chain) was observed in a study of identical twins. Each CDR3 protein is one row after TCRdb ran MiXCR on the 5' RACE reads. The sample carries fewer than 250,000 distinct CDR3 sequences, 6.5% to 9% recorded once. This clonotype was recorded many times. Unmatched junction bases numbered 2, after V lost 0 bases and J lost 7 bases. This CDR3 spans 15 amino acids. CDR1 and CDR2 from the germline V gene are MNHNS and SASEGT. The sample was also reused in another study, on yellow fever vaccine responses in identical twins.

What was sequenced was CD8+ T cells sorted from blood. This chain joins TRBV6-1 and TRBJ2-2; 10 bases agree with TRBD2. This sequence was found in a woman aged 18-35 years in good health. CDR3 protein: CASSEAAGGNGELFF. The CDR3 DNA reads TGTGCCAGCAGTGAAGCAGCGGGGGGGAACGGGGAGCTGTTTTTT.